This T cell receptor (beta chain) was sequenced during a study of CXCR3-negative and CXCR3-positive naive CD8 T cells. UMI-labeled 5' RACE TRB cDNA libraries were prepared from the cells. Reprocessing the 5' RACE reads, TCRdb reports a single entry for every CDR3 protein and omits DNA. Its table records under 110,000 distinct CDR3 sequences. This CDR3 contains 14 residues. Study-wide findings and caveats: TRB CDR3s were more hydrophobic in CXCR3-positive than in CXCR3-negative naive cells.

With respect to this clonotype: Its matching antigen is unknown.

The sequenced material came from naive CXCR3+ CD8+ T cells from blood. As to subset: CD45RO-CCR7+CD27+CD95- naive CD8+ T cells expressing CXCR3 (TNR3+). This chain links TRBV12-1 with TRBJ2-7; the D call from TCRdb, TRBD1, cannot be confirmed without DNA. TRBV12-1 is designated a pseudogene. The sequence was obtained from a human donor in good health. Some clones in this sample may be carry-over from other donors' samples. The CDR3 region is CASSSRGGDYEQYF.